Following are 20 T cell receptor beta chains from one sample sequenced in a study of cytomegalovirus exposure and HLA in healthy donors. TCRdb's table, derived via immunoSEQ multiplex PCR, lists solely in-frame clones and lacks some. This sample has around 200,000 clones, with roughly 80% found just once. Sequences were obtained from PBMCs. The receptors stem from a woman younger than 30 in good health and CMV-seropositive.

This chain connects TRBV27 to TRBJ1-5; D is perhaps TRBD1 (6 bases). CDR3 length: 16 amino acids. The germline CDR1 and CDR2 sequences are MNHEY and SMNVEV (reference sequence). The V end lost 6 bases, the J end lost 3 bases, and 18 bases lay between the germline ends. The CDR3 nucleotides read TGTGCCAGCAGGGAGCGGCGGCAGGGGTTCAATCAGCCCCAGCATTTT. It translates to CASRERRQGFNQPQHF.

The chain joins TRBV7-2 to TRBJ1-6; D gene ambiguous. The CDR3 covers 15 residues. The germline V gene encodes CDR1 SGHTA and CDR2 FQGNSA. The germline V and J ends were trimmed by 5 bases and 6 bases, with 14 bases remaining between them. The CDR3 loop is CASSPKVTGNSPLHF. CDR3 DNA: TGTGCCAGCAGCCCCAAGGTTACGGGTAATTCACCCCTCCACTTT.

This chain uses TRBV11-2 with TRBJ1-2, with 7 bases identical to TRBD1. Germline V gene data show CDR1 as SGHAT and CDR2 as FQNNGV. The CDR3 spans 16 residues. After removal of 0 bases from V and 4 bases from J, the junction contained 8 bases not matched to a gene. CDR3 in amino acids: CASSLEEQQGTYGYTF. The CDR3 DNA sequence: TGTGCCAGCAGCTTAGAGGAACAACAGGGGACCTATGGCTACACCTTC. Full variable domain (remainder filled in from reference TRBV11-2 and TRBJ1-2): EAGVAQSPRYKIIEKRQSVAFWCNPISGHATLYWYQQILGQGPKLLIQFQNNGVVDDSQLPKDRFSAERLKGVDSTLKIQPAKLEDSAVYLCASSLEEQQGTYGYTFGSGTRLTVV.

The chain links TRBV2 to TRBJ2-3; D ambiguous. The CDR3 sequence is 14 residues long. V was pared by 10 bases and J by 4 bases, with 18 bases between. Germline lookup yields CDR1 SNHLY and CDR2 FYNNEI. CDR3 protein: CATTHSRSADTQYF. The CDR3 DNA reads TGTGCCACCACCCATTCACGGAGTGCAGATACGCAGTATTTT.

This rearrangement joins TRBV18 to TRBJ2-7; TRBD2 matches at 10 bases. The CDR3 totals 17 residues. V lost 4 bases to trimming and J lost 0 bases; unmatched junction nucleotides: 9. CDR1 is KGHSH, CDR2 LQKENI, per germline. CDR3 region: CASSRLAGAKSSYEQYF. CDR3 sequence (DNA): TGTGCCAGCTCACGCCTAGCGGGGGCCAAGAGCTCCTACGAGCAGTACTTC.

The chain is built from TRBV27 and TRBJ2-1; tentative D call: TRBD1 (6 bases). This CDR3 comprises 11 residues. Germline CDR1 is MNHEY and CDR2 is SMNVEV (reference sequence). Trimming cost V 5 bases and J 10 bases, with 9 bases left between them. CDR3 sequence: CASSRDTEQFF. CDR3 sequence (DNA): TGTGCCAGCAGTAGGGACACAGAGCAGTTCTTC.

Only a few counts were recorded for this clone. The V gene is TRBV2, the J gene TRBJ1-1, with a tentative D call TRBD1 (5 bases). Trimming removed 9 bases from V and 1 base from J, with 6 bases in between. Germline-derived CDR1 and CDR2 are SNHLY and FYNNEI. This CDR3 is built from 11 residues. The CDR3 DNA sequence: TGTGCCAGAGGGGAGAACACTGAAGCTTTCTTT. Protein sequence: CARGENTEAFF.

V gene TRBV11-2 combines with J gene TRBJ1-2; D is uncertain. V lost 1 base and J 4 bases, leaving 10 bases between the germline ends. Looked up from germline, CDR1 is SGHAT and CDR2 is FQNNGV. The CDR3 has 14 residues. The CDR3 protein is CASSLGGGSYGYTF. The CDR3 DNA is TGTGCCAGCAGCTTAGGCGGCGGATCCTATGGCTACACCTTC.

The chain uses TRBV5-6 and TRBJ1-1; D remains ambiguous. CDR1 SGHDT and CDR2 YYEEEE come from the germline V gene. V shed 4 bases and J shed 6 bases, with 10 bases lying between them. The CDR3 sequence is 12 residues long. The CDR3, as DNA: TGTGCCAGCAGCGGTAACACAGCTGAAGCTTTCTTT. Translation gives CASSGNTAEAFF.

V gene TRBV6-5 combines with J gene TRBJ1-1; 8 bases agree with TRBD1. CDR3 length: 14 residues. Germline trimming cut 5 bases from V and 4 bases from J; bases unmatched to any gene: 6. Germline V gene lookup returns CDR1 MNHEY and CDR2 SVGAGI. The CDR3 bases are TGTGCCAGCAGTAATAGACAGGGGAGCACTGAAGCTTTCTTT. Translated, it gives CASSNRQGSTEAFF.

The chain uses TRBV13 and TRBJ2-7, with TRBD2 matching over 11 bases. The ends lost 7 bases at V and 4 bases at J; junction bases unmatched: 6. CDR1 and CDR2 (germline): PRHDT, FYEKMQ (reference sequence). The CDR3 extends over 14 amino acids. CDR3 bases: TGTGCCAGCAAACTAGCGGGGGATCTTTACGAGCAGTACTTC. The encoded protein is CASKLAGDLYEQYF.

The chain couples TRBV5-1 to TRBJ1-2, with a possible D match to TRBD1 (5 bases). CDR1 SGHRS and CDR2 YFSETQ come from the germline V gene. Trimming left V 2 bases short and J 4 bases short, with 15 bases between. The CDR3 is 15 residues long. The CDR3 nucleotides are TGCGCCAGCAGCTTCCTACTCAGGGATCCCTATGGCTACACCTTC. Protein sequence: CASSFLLRDPYGYTF.

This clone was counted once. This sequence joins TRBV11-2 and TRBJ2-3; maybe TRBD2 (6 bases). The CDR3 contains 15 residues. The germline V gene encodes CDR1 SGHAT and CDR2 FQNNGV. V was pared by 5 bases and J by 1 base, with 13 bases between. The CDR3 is CASSPRPGGTDTQYF. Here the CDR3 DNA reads TGTGCCAGCAGCCCCCGGCCGGGGGGCACAGATACGCAGTATTTT. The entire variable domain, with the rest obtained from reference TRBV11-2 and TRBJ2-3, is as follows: EAGVAQSPRYKIIEKRQSVAFWCNPISGHATLYWYQQILGQGPKLLIQFQNNGVVDDSQLPKDRFSAERLKGVDSTLKIQPAKLEDSAVYLCASSPRPGGTDTQYFGPGTRLTVL.

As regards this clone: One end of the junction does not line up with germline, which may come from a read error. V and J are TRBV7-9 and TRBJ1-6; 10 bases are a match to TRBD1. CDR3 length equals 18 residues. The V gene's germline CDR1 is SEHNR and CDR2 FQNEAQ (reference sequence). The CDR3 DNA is TGTGCCAGCAGTTTAGACAGGGGGCCTAGCTCCTATAATTCACCCCTCCACTTT. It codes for CASSLDRGPSSYNSPLHF.

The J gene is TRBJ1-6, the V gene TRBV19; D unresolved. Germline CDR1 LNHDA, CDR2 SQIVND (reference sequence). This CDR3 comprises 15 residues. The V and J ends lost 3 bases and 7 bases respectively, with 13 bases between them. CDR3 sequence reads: CASSIETGSNSPLHF. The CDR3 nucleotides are TGTGCCAGTAGTATCGAAACCGGGAGCAATTCACCCCTCCACTTT.

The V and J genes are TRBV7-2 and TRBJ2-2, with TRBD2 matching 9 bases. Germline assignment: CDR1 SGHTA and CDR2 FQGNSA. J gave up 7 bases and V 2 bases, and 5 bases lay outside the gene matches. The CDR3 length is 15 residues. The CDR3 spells CASSLRTAGGGELFF. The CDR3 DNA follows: TGTGCCAGCAGCTTAAGGACAGCGGGAGGCGGGGAGCTGTTTTTT.

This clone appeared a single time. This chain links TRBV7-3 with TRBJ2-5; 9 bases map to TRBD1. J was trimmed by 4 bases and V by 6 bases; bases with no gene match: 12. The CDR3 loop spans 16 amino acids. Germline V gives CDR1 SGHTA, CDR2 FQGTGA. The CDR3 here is CASSTSGGQGGETQYF. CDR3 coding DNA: TGTGCCAGCAGTACCTCCGGGGGACAGGGAGGAGAGACCCAGTACTTC.

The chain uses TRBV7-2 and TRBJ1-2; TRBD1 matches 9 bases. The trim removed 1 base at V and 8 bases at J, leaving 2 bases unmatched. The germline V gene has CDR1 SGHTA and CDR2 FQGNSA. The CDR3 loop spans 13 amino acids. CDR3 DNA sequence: TGTGCCAGCAGCTTAGGGACAGGGGCCGGCTACACCTTC. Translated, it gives CASSLGTGAGYTF. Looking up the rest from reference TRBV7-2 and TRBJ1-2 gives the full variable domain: GAGVSQSPSNKVTEKGKDVELRCDPISGHTALYWYRQSLGQGLEFLIYFQGNSAPDKSGLPSDRFSAERTGGSVSTLTIQRTQQEDSAVYLCASSLGTGAGYTFGSGTRLTVV.

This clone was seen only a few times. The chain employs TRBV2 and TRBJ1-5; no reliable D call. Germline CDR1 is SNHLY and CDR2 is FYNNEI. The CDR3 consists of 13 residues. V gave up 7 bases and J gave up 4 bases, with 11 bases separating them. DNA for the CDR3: TGTGCCAGCAATATACGTCAGAATCAGCCCCAGCATTTT. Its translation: CASNIRQNQPQHF.

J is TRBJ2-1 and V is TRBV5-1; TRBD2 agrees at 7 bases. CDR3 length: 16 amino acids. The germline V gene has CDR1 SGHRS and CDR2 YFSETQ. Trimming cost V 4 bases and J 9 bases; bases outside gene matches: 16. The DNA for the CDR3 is TGCGCCAGCAGCCCCGTATTAAGCGGGGCCTACGGTGAGCAGTTCTTC. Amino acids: CASSPVLSGAYGEQFF.